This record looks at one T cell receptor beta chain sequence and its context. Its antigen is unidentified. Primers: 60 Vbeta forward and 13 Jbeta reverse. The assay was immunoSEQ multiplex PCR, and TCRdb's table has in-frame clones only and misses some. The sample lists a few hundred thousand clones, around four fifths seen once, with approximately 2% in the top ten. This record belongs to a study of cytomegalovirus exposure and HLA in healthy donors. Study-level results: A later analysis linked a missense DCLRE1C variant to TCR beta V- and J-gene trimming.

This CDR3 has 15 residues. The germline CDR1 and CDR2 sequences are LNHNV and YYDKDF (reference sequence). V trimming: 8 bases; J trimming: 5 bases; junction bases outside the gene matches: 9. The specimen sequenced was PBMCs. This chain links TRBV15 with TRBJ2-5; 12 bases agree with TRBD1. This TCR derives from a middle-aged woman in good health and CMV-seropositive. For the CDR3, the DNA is TGTGCCACCGGGAGAGGGACAGGGGGCGATGAGACCCAGTACTTC. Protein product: CATGRGTGGDETQYF.